A selection of T cell receptor beta chains follows, all from one sample in a study of vaccination and CD4 T cells after COVID-19. TCRdb reprocessed the PCR reads with MiXCR, giving one entry per CDR3 protein. Among 3,500 to 4,000 distinct CDR3 sequences, 30% to 40% were seen once, and the ten largest hold over 20%. The antigens of these receptors remain unknown. Sequenced input: CD4+ T cells from blood, cultured in vitro. These TCRs come from a human donor who had recovered from COVID-19. Each CDR3 is given with its conserved first and last residue. D genes are given only for firm matches. Clone size is shown for a subset of rows, as once, few, many or a class of expanded clone.

J,V,size,D,CDR3,DNA
TRBJ2-7,TRBV20-1,few,NA,CSASRGAYEQYF,TGCAGTGCTAGCCGCGGGGCCTACGAGCAGTACTTC
TRBJ2-3,TRBV20-1,few,TRBD2,CSARDSGRAGTDTQYF,TGCAGTGCTAGAGATAGCGGGAGGGCTGGCACAGATACGCAGTATTTT
TRBJ1-4,TRBV7-2,NA,NA,CASSVGREKLFF,TGTGCCAGCAGCGTCGGTCGGGAAAAACTGTTTTTT
TRBJ2-7,TRBV2,few,TRBD1,CASSERQGIAEKYEQYF,TGTGCCAGCAGTGAAAGACAGGGGATCGCGGAAAAATACGAGCAGTACTTC
TRBJ2-7,TRBV19,NA,NA,CASSGRDTTYEQYF,TGTGCCAGTAGTGGACGGGACACAACCTACGAGCAGTACTTC
TRBJ1-2,TRBV14,large,NA,CASSQGLGTYGYTF,TGTGCCAGCAGCCAGGGCCTAGGGACGTATGGCTACACCTTC
TRBJ1-5,TRBV24-1,few,TRBD1,CATSSGTGGQPQHF,TGTGCCACCAGTTCCGGGACAGGGGGACAGCCCCAGCATTTT
TRBJ2-7,TRBV20-1,few,TRBD1,CSARPWDRSPYEQYF,TGCAGTGCTAGACCGTGGGACAGGTCTCCCTACGAGCAGTACTTC
TRBJ2-7,TRBV4-1,NA,NA,CASSQGTYDYEQYF,TGCGCCAGCAGCCAAGGTACTTATGACTACGAGCAGTACTTC
TRBJ1-3,TRBV20-1,NA,NA,CSAMEGAGNTIYF,TGCAGTGCTATGGAGGGGGCTGGAAACACCATATATTTT
TRBJ1-5,TRBV6-1,few,NA,CASSPQTNQPQHF,TGTGCCAGCAGTCCCCAGACCAATCAGCCCCAGCATTTT
TRBJ1-1,TRBV6-1,few,TRBD1,CASSPPGTVNTEAFF,TGTGCCAGCAGCCCCCCCGGGACAGTGAACACTGAAGCTTTCTTT
TRBJ1-2,TRBV27,few,NA,CASSLGPGYGYTF,TGTGCCAGCAGTTTAGGACCCGGTTATGGCTACACCTTC
TRBJ1-6,TRBV2,few,NA,CASRDTGGLQPLHF,TGTGCCAGCAGAGATACAGGAGGACTGCAACCCCTCCACTTT